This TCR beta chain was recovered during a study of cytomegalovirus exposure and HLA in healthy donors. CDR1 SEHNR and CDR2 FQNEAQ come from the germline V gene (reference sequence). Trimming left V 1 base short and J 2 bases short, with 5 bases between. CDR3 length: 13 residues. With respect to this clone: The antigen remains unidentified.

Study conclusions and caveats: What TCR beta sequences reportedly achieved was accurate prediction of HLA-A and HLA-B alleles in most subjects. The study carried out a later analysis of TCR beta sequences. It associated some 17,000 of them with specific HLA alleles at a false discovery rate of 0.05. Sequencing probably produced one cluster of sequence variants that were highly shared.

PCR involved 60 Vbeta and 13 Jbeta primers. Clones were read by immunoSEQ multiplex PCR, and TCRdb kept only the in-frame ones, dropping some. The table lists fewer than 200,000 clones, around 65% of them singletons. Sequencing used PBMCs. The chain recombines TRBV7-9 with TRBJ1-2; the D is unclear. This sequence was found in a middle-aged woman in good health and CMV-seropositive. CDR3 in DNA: TGTGCCAGCAGCTTAGGAGGGAACTATGGCTACACCTTC. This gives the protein CASSLGGNYGYTF.